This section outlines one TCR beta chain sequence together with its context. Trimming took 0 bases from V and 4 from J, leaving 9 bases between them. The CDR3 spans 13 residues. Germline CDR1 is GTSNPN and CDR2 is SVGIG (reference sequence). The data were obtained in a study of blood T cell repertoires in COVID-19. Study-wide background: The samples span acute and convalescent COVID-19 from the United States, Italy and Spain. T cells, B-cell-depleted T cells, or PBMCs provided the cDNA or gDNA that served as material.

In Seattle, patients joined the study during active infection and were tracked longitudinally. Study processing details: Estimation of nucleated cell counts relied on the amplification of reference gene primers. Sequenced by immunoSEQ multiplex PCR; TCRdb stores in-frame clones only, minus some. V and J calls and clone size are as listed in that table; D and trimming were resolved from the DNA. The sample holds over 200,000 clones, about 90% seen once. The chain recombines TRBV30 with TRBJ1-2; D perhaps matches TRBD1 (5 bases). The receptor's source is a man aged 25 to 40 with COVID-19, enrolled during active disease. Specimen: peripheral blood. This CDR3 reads CAWSVTQGYGYTF. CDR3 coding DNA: TGTGCCTGGAGTGTCACTCAGGGCTATGGCTACACCTTC.